This TCR beta chain emerged from a study of shared clonotypes between healthy human individuals. The data were produced by immunoSEQ multiplex PCR, yet TCRdb's version contains in-frame clones alone and is incomplete. The top ten hold 10% to 15% of the sample, which has about 490,000 clones, around 80% seen once. V gave up 2 bases and J gave up 4 bases, with 14 bases separating them. Germline V gives CDR1 MDHEN, CDR2 SYDVKM. The CDR3 contains 15 residues. The receptor's source is a woman in her forties in good health. Some clones in this sample may be carry-over from other donors' samples. V usage is TRBV28 and J usage is TRBJ1-1; D is unclear. Material for sequencing was PBMCs. Here the CDR3 DNA reads TGTGCCAGCAGTTTACGGATCTCCTGGGGCACTGAAGCTTTCTTT. It translates to CASSLRISWGTEAFF. The full variable domain, its missing parts supplied by reference TRBV28 and TRBJ1-1, is DVKVTQSSRYLVKRTGEKVFLECVQDMDHENMFWYRQDPGLGLRLIYFSYDVKMKEKGDIPEGYSVSREKKERFSLILESASTNQTSMYLCASSLRISWGTEAFFGQGTRLTVV.